These 6 T cell receptor beta chains originate from one sample sequenced in a study of blood T cells in healthy people across ages (dated by TCRdb to between 2014 and 2017). Library prep was done by 5' RACE. TCRdb names Illumina HiSeq 2500 as the instrument used. A second PCR of roughly 7 to 12 cycles was run with a J-beta primer mix and a sample-barcoded 5' primer. Clones were called with MiXCR by TCRdb after fastp trimmed the public reads at Q25, and only in-frame beta chains were retained. Each CDR3 protein gets just one entry, which takes the most common genes and DNA from the rows behind it. The sample table contains hundreds of thousands of distinct CDR3 sequences; only one count was recorded for roughly 60% of them. The top ten constitute around 20% of the sample. Source material: blood. These TCRs come from a man between 25 and 39 years old in good health.

This rearrangement joins TRBV25-1 to TRBJ1-2; TRBD1 agrees at 7 bases. This CDR3 spans 17 amino acids. V shed 4 bases, J shed 3 bases, and the junction held 14 bases outside the gene matches. The V gene's germline CDR1 is MGHDK and CDR2 SYGVNS. DNA of the CDR3: TGTGCCAGCAGTGCACTGGCACGACAGGGCGGGGACTATGGCTACACCTTC. Amino acid sequence: CASSALARQGGDYGYTF.

The chain couples TRBV5-1 to TRBJ2-1, with D tentatively TRBD2 (5 bases). This CDR3 spans 14 amino acids. The V gene lost 3 bases and the J gene lost 8 bases, with 15 bases spanning the gap. Germline CDR1 SGHRS, CDR2 YFSETQ. The CDR3 is CASSSPTSFDEQFF. CDR3 coding DNA: TGCGCCAGCAGCTCGCCTACTAGTTTCGATGAGCAGTTCTTC. Combining the CDR3 with reference TRBV5-1 and TRBJ2-1 gives the whole variable domain KAGVTQTPRYLIKTRGQQVTLSCSPISGHRSVSWYQQTPGQGLQFLFEYFSETQRNKGNFPGRFSGRQFSNSRSEMNVSTLELGDSALYLCASSSPTSFDEQFFGPGTRLTVL.

This chain links TRBV6-2 or TRBV6-3 with TRBJ1-1; D might be TRBD1 (5 bases). Germline V gene lookup returns CDR1 MNHEY and CDR2 SVGEGT. The length of the CDR3 is 13 residues. Trimming removed 6 bases at V and 6 bases at J, with 14 bases between. CDR3 sequence reads: CASRRPDSPEAFF. CDR3 nucleotide sequence: TGTGCCAGCAGGAGACCCGACAGCCCTGAAGCTTTCTTT.

This chain joins TRBV6-5 and TRBJ2-1; unclear D gene. In germline, CDR1 is MNHEY, CDR2 SVGAGI. The V gene lost 4 bases and the J gene lost 7 bases, with 14 bases spanning the gap. CDR3 length: 14 amino acids. CDR3 sequence: CASSSTRTINEQFF. CDR3 nucleotide sequence: TGTGCCAGCAGTTCGACCCGGACCATTAATGAGCAGTTCTTC.

CDR3 in amino acids: CASSLSLGEPQHF. CDR3 DNA: TGTGCCAGCAGCTTATCCCTTGGGGAGCCCCAGCATTTT. This chain connects TRBV7-2 to TRBJ1-5; D is undetermined. CDR3 size: 13 residues. Trimming cost V 2 bases and J 8 bases, with 10 bases left between them. CDR1 SGHTA and CDR2 FQGNSA come from the germline V gene. The full variable domain, in which reference TRBV7-2 and TRBJ1-5 provide the parts outside the CDR3, is GAGVSQSPSNKVTEKGKDVELRCDPISGHTALYWYRQSLGQGLEFLIYFQGNSAPDKSGLPSDRFSAERTGGSVSTLTIQRTQQEDSAVYLCASSLSLGEPQHFGDGTRLSIL.

The chain couples TRBV6-6 to TRBJ2-7, with 8 bases that match TRBD2. CDR3 size: 15 residues. From germline, CDR1 is MNHNY and CDR2 SVGAGI (reference sequence). V shed 2 bases and J 4 bases; nucleotides not matched to a gene: 7. The CDR3 DNA sequence: TGTGCCAGCAGTTACCCAGGGACTAGAAATTACGAGCAGTACTTC. Protein product: CASSYPGTRNYEQYF.